What follows are 29 T cell receptor beta chains derived from one specimen sequenced in a study of regulatory T cells in long-lasting Graves disease. For TCR beta, libraries came from iRepertoire HTBI primers and Arm-PCR of CDR3 regions. MiXCR, run by TCRdb on the multiplex PCR reads, gives a single entry per CDR3 protein. Of roughly 300,000 distinct CDR3 sequences in the sample, around a fifth are singletons; the top ten hold around 30%. Time point denoted: persistent/refractory GD, antithyroid drugs over 5 years with positive TRAb. Generation of the TCR library employed RNA extracted from PBMCs. Sequencing used peripheral blood mononuclear cells (PBMCs), obtained when the disease was refractory, from a patient treated with antithyroid drugs. These receptors were taken from a female donor with Graves disease.

There are a few counts of this clonotype. Just one base apart from a much larger clone, this may be a read error. This chain's CDR3 is CASSVRDRWLYEQYF. The CDR3 coding sequence is TGTGCCAGCAGTGTCCGGGACAGGTGGCTTTACGAGCAGTACTTC. This chain connects TRBV28 to TRBJ2-7; 8 positions match TRBD1. V trimming: 5 bases; J trimming: 4 bases; junction bases outside the gene matches: 10. Germline CDR1 and CDR2: MDHEN and SYDVKM. The CDR3 contains 15 residues.

This clonotype was counted at least ten times. The rearrangement links TRBV3-1 to TRBJ2-7; 7 nucleotides match TRBD1. Germline V lookup: CDR1 LGHDT, CDR2 YNNKEL (reference sequence). The CDR3 has 13 amino acids. Trimming at V came to 5 bases and at J to 3 bases, leaving 4 bases not matched to a gene. Here the CDR3 reads CASSERQGYEQYF. The CDR3 region has the DNA TGTGCCAGCAGCGAGCGACAGGGCTACGAGCAGTACTTC.

This clonotype was detected ten times or more. The chain links TRBV12-3 or TRBV12-4 to TRBJ1-1; TRBD1 might be the D (6 bases). This CDR3 comprises 14 residues. V lost 7 bases to trimming and J lost 2 bases, with 14 bases between them. The CDR3 DNA follows: TGTGCCAGCACCACAGGGTCGGGTAACACTGAAGCTTTCTTT. Protein product: CASTTGSGNTEAFF.

The CDR3 spells CSARKLADYEQYF. The CDR3 region has the DNA TGCAGTGCTAGAAAACTAGCGGACTACGAGCAGTACTTC. The J gene is TRBJ2-7, the V gene TRBV20-1; 8 nucleotides match TRBD2. The germline gives CDR1 DFQATT, CDR2 SNEGSKA (reference sequence). V shed 2 bases and J 3 bases; nucleotides not matched to a gene: 3. This CDR3 has 13 residues.

V gene TRBV5-1 combines with J gene TRBJ2-7; 11 positions agree with TRBD1. Germline loops: CDR1 SGHRS, CDR2 YFSETQ. Trimming cost V 5 bases and J 4 bases; bases outside gene matches: 5. The CDR3 totals 14 residues. DNA for the CDR3: TGCGCCAGCAGAGACGGGACAGGGGGGTACGAGCAGTACTTC. Its translation: CASRDGTGGYEQYF.

The chain joins TRBV19 to TRBJ1-4, with D perhaps TRBD1 (6 bases). CDR3 size: 15 residues. Germline V gives CDR1 LNHDA, CDR2 SQIVND (reference sequence). Trimming removed 4 bases from V and 2 bases from J, with 11 bases in between. CDR3 loop: CASSTPGATNEKLFF. The CDR3 DNA follows: TGTGCCAGTAGTACCCCAGGGGCTACTAATGAAAAACTGTTTTTT.

The sample holds many counts of this clonotype. The chain combines TRBV28 with TRBJ2-7, with 11 bases fitting TRBD2. V was clipped by 6 bases and J by 6 bases; unmatched bases: 7. This CDR3 spans 14 amino acids. CDR1 is MDHEN, CDR2 SYDVKM, per germline. The CDR3 spells CASSPGLAGGEQYF. The CDR3 DNA is TGTGCCAGCAGCCCTGGGCTAGCGGGAGGCGAGCAGTACTTC.

This clonotype was seen at least ten times. The chain links TRBV6-5 to TRBJ2-7; 9 bases are shared with TRBD1. Germline loops: CDR1 MNHEY, CDR2 SVGAGI. V dropped 3 bases and J dropped 2; count of bases not matched to a gene: 5. The length of the CDR3 is 15 residues. The CDR3 protein is CASSYLGQGAYEQYF. For the CDR3, the DNA is TGTGCCAGCAGTTATTTGGGACAGGGTGCCTACGAGCAGTACTTC.

The rearrangement uses TRBV11-3 and TRBJ2-2; TRBD2 is a possible D gene (5 bases). CDR1 SGHNT and CDR2 YENEEA come from the germline V gene. The V end was cut by 6 bases, the J end by 6 bases, with 14 bases between. The CDR3 covers 14 residues. For the CDR3, the DNA is TGTGCCAGCAGTGCCCTAGAGGGTGCCGGGGAGCTGTTTTTT. This codes for CASSALEGAGELFF. Looking up the rest from reference TRBV11-3 and TRBJ2-2 gives the full variable domain: EAGVVQSPRYKIIEKKQPVAFWCNPISGHNTLYWYLQNLGQGPELLIRYENEEAVDDSQLPKDRFSAERLKGVDSTLKIQPAELGDSAVYLCASSALEGAGELFFGEGSRLTVL.

This clonotype appeared many times. This chain uses TRBV6-1 with TRBJ1-5, with D maybe TRBD1 (5 bases). V dropped 5 bases and J dropped 0 bases, with 20 bases sitting between them. Germline V gene sequence: CDR1 MNHNS, CDR2 SASEGT. The CDR3 runs to 18 residues. As DNA, the CDR3 is TGTGCCAGCAGTCCCAGGACACAGGCGATGTATAGCAATCAGCCCCAGCATTTT. Its protein is CASSPRTQAMYSNQPQHF.

This clonotype was seen ten or more times. The chain combines TRBV11-2 with TRBJ2-2; D gene uncertain. This CDR3 region has 13 residues. V was shortened by 2 bases and J by 3 bases, with 4 bases between the two germline ends. From germline, CDR1 is SGHAT and CDR2 FQNNGV. The CDR3, as DNA: TGTGCCAGCAGCTTAATCGACACCGGGGAGCTGTTTTTT. Protein sequence: CASSLIDTGELFF.

This clonotype was counted a single time. A much larger clone lies a single base off, so this may be a read error. Because it lacks the conserved phenylalanine or tryptophan at the end, this CDR3 is likely a read error. V gene TRBV7-2 combines with J gene TRBJ2-5; D unclear. V lost 4 bases to trimming and J lost 5 bases, with 14 bases between them. The CDR3 runs 14 residues. Germline loops: CDR1 SGHTA, CDR2 FQGNSA. This CDR3 reads CASSSNRRVETQYY. CDR3 DNA: TGTGCCAGCAGCTCCAATAGGCGTGTGGAGACCCAGTACTAC.

CDR3 nucleotides: TGTGCCAGCAGCTTAGGCGTTAGGGGGCTCAATCAGCCCCAGCATTTT. The encoded protein is CASSLGVRGLNQPQHF. This chain uses TRBV7-8 with TRBJ1-5; 7 positions agree with TRBD1. CDR1 is SGHVS and CDR2 is FQNEAQ in the germline V gene. Trimming took 1 base from V and 3 from J; bases not matched to a gene: 6. The CDR3 spans 16 residues. Based on the CDR3 plus reference TRBV7-8 and TRBJ1-5, the full variable domain is GAGVSQSPRYKVAKRGQDVALRCDPISGHVSLFWYQQALGQGPEFLTYFQNEAQLDKSGLPSDRFFAERPEGSVSTLKIQRTQQEDSAVYLCASSLGVRGLNQPQHFGDGTRLSIL.

In this sample, this clonotype turned up once. The chain links TRBV5-6 to TRBJ1-4; D possibly corresponds to TRBD1 (5 bases). The germline V gene has CDR1 SGHDT and CDR2 YYEEEE. Trimming shortened V by 1 base and J by 7 bases, and 23 bases separated the two germline ends. CDR3 length: 18 residues. This CDR3 is CASSLFRWAGRDPEKLFF. DNA of the CDR3: TGTGCCAGCAGCTTGTTCCGTTGGGCAGGGAGGGATCCTGAAAAACTGTTTTTT.

The table lists this clonotype with many counts. J is TRBJ1-6 and V is TRBV10-2; no reliable D call. The germline CDR1 and CDR2 sequences are WSHSY and SAAADI. This CDR3 has 15 residues. Trimming stripped 6 bases from V and 6 bases from J, with 15 bases between. CDR3 amino acids: CASSHQDEPNSPLHF. CDR3 DNA sequence: TGCGCCAGCAGCCACCAAGACGAGCCTAATTCACCCCTCCACTTT.

This clonotype was recorded many times. The chain joins TRBV27 to TRBJ1-2, with D perhaps TRBD1 (5 bases). Per germline, CDR1 MNHEY and CDR2 SMNVEV (reference sequence). The CDR3 consists of 13 residues. Trimming pared 5 bases from V and 5 bases from J, leaving 12 bases between. CDR3: CASSLDSLYGYTF. DNA of the CDR3: TGTGCCAGCAGTCTAGACAGTCTTTATGGCTACACCTTC.

This clonotype was found many times. J is TRBJ2-5 and V is TRBV7-9; D possibly corresponds to TRBD2 (6 bases). V shed 4 bases and J shed 10 bases, with 13 bases lying between them. This CDR3 region has 12 residues. Germline V gene lookup returns CDR1 SEHNR and CDR2 FQNEAQ (reference sequence). The CDR3 loop is CASSWDSNGQYF. The CDR3 region has the DNA TGTGCCAGCAGCTGGGACTCCAATGGCCAGTACTTC.

V usage is TRBV6-9 and J usage is TRBJ2-1; 7 bases map to TRBD2. This CDR3 is 14 amino acids long. Germline CDR1 MNHGY, CDR2 SVAAGI. Trimming took 3 bases from V and 10 from J; bases not matched to a gene: 9. CDR3 loop: CASSYSWGGGEQFF. The CDR3 DNA sequence: TGTGCCAGCAGTTACTCCTGGGGGGGAGGAGAGCAGTTCTTC.

The table lists this clonotype with many counts. The gene calls are TRBV30 and TRBJ1-2; tentatively, D is TRBD1 (5 bases). The V end was cut by 6 bases, the J end by 3 bases, with 14 bases between. Germline assignment: CDR1 GTSNPN and CDR2 SVGIG (reference sequence). This CDR3 comprises 13 residues. Here the CDR3 reads CACMGGDDYGYTF. CDR3 DNA sequence: TGTGCCTGCATGGGGGGGGACGACTATGGCTACACCTTC.

CDR3 sequence (DNA): TGTGCCAGCAGCGTTGCCAGGGACACCGGGGAGCTGTTTTTT. It encodes CASSVARDTGELFF. The chain is built from TRBV9 and TRBJ2-2, with D perhaps TRBD1 (5 bases). The germline gives CDR1 SGDLS, CDR2 YYNGEE. The CDR3 sequence is 14 residues long. V dropped 2 bases and J dropped 3 bases, with 8 bases sitting between them.

This clonotype was observed at least ten times. The gene calls are TRBV11-2 and TRBJ1-2, with 9 bases identical to TRBD1. Germline assignment: CDR1 SGHAT and CDR2 FQNNGV. The CDR3 totals 12 residues. V shed 6 bases and J 6 bases; nucleotides not matched to a gene: 2. The CDR3 loop is CASRQGANGYTF. In DNA, the CDR3 is TGTGCCAGCAGACAGGGGGCCAATGGCTACACCTTC.

This clonotype was detected many times. This rearrangement joins TRBV24-1 to TRBJ1-2, with a tentative D call TRBD1 (5 bases). Germline V gene data show CDR1 as KGHDR and CDR2 as SFDVKD. This CDR3 region has 14 residues. V was cut by 5 bases and J by 2 bases, with 11 bases left in between. Here the CDR3 DNA reads TGTGCCACCAGTGCCGTGGGGCAGAACTATGGCTACACCTTC. Its translation: CATSAVGQNYGYTF.

This clonotype occurred many times. The chain joins TRBV28 to TRBJ1-2, with D possibly being TRBD1 (6 bases). Deletions cut 1 base from V and 2 bases from J, with 11 bases between. The CDR3 contains 15 residues. Germline loops: CDR1 MDHEN, CDR2 SYDVKM. This CDR3 reads CASSLLGTPNYGYTF. The CDR3 DNA sequence: TGTGCCAGCAGTTTATTAGGGACACCAAACTATGGCTACACCTTC.

Of note for this clonotype: A much larger clone lies a single base off, so this may be a read error. The V gene is TRBV6-1, the J gene TRBJ1-1, with 7 bases aligning to TRBD1. Trimming at V came to 3 bases and at J to 4 bases, leaving 11 bases not matched to a gene. The germline V gene encodes CDR1 MNHNS and CDR2 SASEGT. This CDR3 region has 16 residues. The chain's CDR3 is CASSDLRQGLSTEAFF. The CDR3 DNA reads TGTGCCAGCAGTGACCTGAGACAGGGCTTGAGCACTGAAGCTTTCTTT.

This clonotype occurred a few times. The chain links TRBV6-5 to TRBJ2-3, with 7 nucleotides matching TRBD1. After removal of 4 bases from V and 1 base from J, the junction contained 2 bases not matched to a gene. Germline lookup yields CDR1 MNHEY and CDR2 SVGAGI. CDR3 length: 14 amino acids. The CDR3 sequence: CASSFGTGTDTQYF. In DNA, the CDR3 is TGTGCCAGCAGTTTCGGGACAGGCACAGATACGCAGTATTTT.

This CDR3 reads CASSQDRDGSYEQYF. The CDR3 DNA reads TGTGCCAGCAGCCAAGATCGCGACGGCTCCTACGAGCAGTACTTC. The genes are TRBV14 and TRBJ2-7; no clear D gene. V lost 0 bases and J lost 0, with 9 bases in between. Per germline, CDR1 SGHDN and CDR2 FVKESK. This CDR3 is 15 amino acids long.

This clonotype was counted once. V usage is TRBV7-9 and J usage is TRBJ2-7; perhaps D is TRBD1 or TRBD2 (7 bases each). V was cut by 5 bases and J by 2 bases, with 19 bases left in between. The CDR3 is 16 amino acids. The germline V gene has CDR1 SEHNR and CDR2 FQNEAQ (reference sequence). Written as DNA, the CDR3 is TGTGCCAGCAGCACAGGGGTAGGAGGGGGGGCCTACGAGCAGTACTTC. This codes for CASSTGVGGGAYEQYF.

This sequence joins TRBV2 and TRBJ2-3, with D tentatively TRBD2 (5 bases). Trimming took off 2 bases at V and 4 bases at J, with 19 bases between the two ends. The CDR3 contains 17 residues. Germline V lookup: CDR1 SNHLY, CDR2 FYNNEI. In DNA, the CDR3 is TGTGCCAGCAGTGAACTGGGTGCGGGCCTGCTGGCAGATACGCAGTATTTT. Amino acid sequence: CASSELGAGLLADTQYF.

The chain has TRBV14 and TRBJ2-5; either TRBD1 or TRBD2 may fit D (5 bases each). The CDR3 runs to 17 residues. Germline values: CDR1 SGHDN, CDR2 FVKESK. Trimming took off 1 base at V and 1 base at J, with 16 bases between the two ends. The CDR3 coding sequence is TGTGCCAGCAGCCAAGGACTAAGTCTCAGGGTCCAAGAGACCCAGTACTTC. This codes for CASSQGLSLRVQETQYF.